The text below deals with one TCR beta chain. No antigen is known for it. Germline assignment: CDR1 PRHDT and CDR2 FYEKMQ (reference sequence). This CDR3 spans 14 amino acids. Germline trimming cut 5 bases from V and 4 bases from J; bases unmatched to any gene: 3. Sequencing was performed with immunoSEQ multiplex PCR; in TCRdb, only in-frame clones are kept and a portion is missing. The repertoire holds more than 110,000 clones, with about 87% as singletons. The data were taken from a study of T cell responses to AZD1222 COVID-19 vaccine. Study-level information: Recipients boosted at about 4 weeks or about 12 weeks are pooled.

Notes on the study in general: Reportedly, close to half of spike-specific TCRs are directed against unmutated variant regions. Recipients of AZD1222 seropositive at baseline numbered only 5 or 6. Sampled repertoires all dated from after the peak T cell response.

This specimen consisted of peripheral blood, obtained on day 0 of AZD1222 vaccination. This chain links TRBV13 with TRBJ2-3, with TRBD2 matching 10 bases. The TCR sequence derives from an adult in good health. CDR3 region: CASSPSGGPDTQYF. CDR3 in DNA: TGTGCCAGCAGCCCTAGCGGGGGCCCAGATACGCAGTATTTT.